This T cell receptor beta chain was captured in a study of OX40 agonist ivuxolimab in advanced cancers. A note on the overall study: Ivuxolimab was a fully human IgG2 agonistic monoclonal antibody targeting the costimulatory receptor OX40 (CD134). The dose-escalation cohort was about 87% male with a mean age of around 62 years, ranging from roughly 20 to 80. Prior anti-PD-1, anti-PD-L1 or anti-CTLA-4 therapy was permitted, and checkpoint inhibitors had been received by around 39% of dose-escalation patients. Of the roughly 51 dose-escalation patients, hepatocellular carcinoma was present in approximately 20, melanoma in around 15, renal cell carcinoma in 9 and head and neck cancer in 9. Intravenous ivuxolimab was administered to patients every 2 weeks at six dose levels: 0.01, 0.1, 0.3, 1.5, 3 and 10 mg/kg. The purpose of peripheral TCRbeta sequencing was to test whether ivuxolimab changed TCR sequence diversity and led to clonal T-cell expansion. The monotherapy dose-escalation portion (N ≈ 50 patients) of the phase I ivuxolimab trial is reported in the paper. Partial responses occurred in three dose-escalation patients: two with cutaneous melanoma and one with hepatocellular carcinoma. The full study reports these points: Partial responders in the 0.1-3.0 mg/kg groups had among the lowest normalized peripheral clonal expansion, especially among CD8+ T cells. After ivuxolimab, more expanded clones were found on average in CD8+ T cells than in CD4+ T cells. Low levels of normalized T-cell clonal expansion were also seen in some nonresponding patients. At doses from 0.1 to 3.0 mg/kg, clonal expansion was seen in both CD4+ and CD8+ blood T cells between baseline and week 6. The antigen specificity of the peripheral T cells that underwent clonal expansion was not determined.

The trial excluded patients who had a history of autoimmune disease or were on systemic immunosuppression. In every dose cohort, peripheral blood was drawn for TCR sequencing at baseline, cycle 4 day 1, and cycle 7 day 1. Samples were obtained from an open-label, multicenter, first-in-human phase I dose-escalation trial of ivuxolimab. Adults with locally advanced or metastatic melanoma, renal cell carcinoma, hepatocellular carcinoma or head and neck squamous cell carcinoma were enrolled in the trial. Before TCR sequencing, CD4+ and CD8+ T cells were separately sorted from peripheral blood. Genomic DNA was extracted from sorted cells for sequencing of the TCRbeta CDR3 region. The immunoSEQ Assay was used for sequencing of TCRbeta CDR3 regions. Drawn from immuneACCESS, this table holds only the in-frame rearrangements with V and J called that TCRdb kept. Clones are partly lost; checked studies trace under half to an unresolved V gene and leave the rest unexplained. This sample holds about 17,000 clones; about 90% were observed only once. 25% of the sample is held by the ten biggest clonotypes.

The CDR3 has 16 amino acids, counting the end cysteine and phenylalanine. Only the CDR3 DNA stays, 48 bases, in frame from base 1. For CDR1 and CDR2, the germline V gene (reference sequence) lists GTSNPN and SVGIG. Cut back by 7 bases and 1 base, the V and J ends lie 17 bases apart. Concerning this clone: Its antigen is unknown. There are no base qualities to consult, and no much larger clone falls within one base.

The source is an adult with an advanced solid tumor such as melanoma, head and neck, liver or kidney cancer. The V and J genes are TRBV30 and TRBJ1-6, and TRBD1 may be the D gene, going by 5 matching bases. Specimen: CD4+ or CD8+ T cells sorted from blood, collected in a trial of the OX40 agonist ivuxolimab. The CDR3 reads CAFKLGEMSYNSPLHF. The sequenced DNA: TGTGCCTTTAAGTTAGGGGAGATGTCCTATAATTCACCCCTCCACTTT.